This T cell receptor beta chain appears in the sequencing data of a study of CD8 T cells in ankylosing spondylitis. Study-level findings and limits: Seemingly distinctive of ankylosing spondylitis blood was a TCR beta motif formed by eight highly homologous variants. Disease-linked clones were reportedly significantly enriched in matched ankylosing spondylitis synovial fluid. Clones that were linked to disease were CD8+ and were relatively rare in peripheral blood.

J gave up 2 bases and V 8 bases, and 14 bases lay outside the gene matches. Germline CDR1 reads SQVTM; CDR2 reads ANQGSEA. The CDR3 has 16 amino acids. This clonotype was recorded at least ten times. Its antigen is still unknown. Construction of TCR beta libraries was performed using quantitative 5'-RACE with molecular barcodes. TCRdb re-called the 5' RACE reads through MiXCR, storing one row per CDR3 protein. The sample holds 250,000 to 400,000 distinct CDR3 sequences; roughly 12% are singletons and the top ten take roughly 9.2%. The receptor's source is a female donor with ankylosing spondylitis or in good health (not recorded which). Sequencing was carried out using blood, either unsorted or a sorted T cell fraction (not recorded which). The chain combines TRBV29-1 with TRBJ2-5, with TRBD2 identical over 10 bases. DNA for the CDR3: TGCAGCCATCCGGGTCCAGCGGGAGGGTCACAAGAGACCCAGTACTTC. Translated: CSHPGPAGGSQETQYF.